This T cell receptor beta chain was identified in a study of vaccination effects on CD4 cells after COVID-19 (dated by TCRdb to between 2022 and 2023). The study in broad terms: Across the study, the median time from the second dose to post-vaccine sampling was 72 days (range 14 to 241). A total of 9 to 11 COVID-19 convalescent patients and a handful of SARS-CoV-2-naive healthy vaccine recipients were included in the full study. The Oncomine TCR Beta short-read assay on an Illumina iSeq 100 was used to sequence cultures from other donors in the study. The study compared SARS-CoV-2 spike-specific CD4+ TCR repertoires before and after mRNA vaccination in COVID-19 convalescent patients and infection-naive vaccine recipients.

Concerning this clone itself: Its antigen has not been determined. Per-nucleotide qualities are absent, and no much larger clonotype sits a single base away.

In the ViraFEST assay, PBMC were stimulated with viral peptide pools, and antigen-specific CD4+ T cell clonotypes were then identified by expansion using TCR sequencing. After less than 13 days of culture, CD4+ T cells were isolated with the EasySep CD4+ T cell isolation kit. Each participant got two doses of an mRNA SARS-CoV-2 vaccine, either BNT162b2 or mRNA-1273. Healthy vaccine recipients had no prior SARS-CoV-2 infection, confirmed by negative nucleocapsid antibodies before and after vaccination. Approximately 2.1 million PBMC per well were cultured in IMDM with around 5.3% human AB serum, 8.5 to 10 IU/ml IL-2 and gentamicin, plus 10 ug/ml peptides. Half of the culture medium was replaced with fresh IL-2-containing medium on days 3 and 7. Each peptide stimulation condition was cultured in triplicate wells unless otherwise noted. Using Ficoll-Paque Plus gradient centrifugation, PBMC were separated from whole blood and then either used fresh or cryopreserved at -140C. The overlapping peptide pools covered the spike proteins of SARS-CoV-2 as well as those of the common cold coronaviruses HCoV-NL63, HCoV-OC43 and HCoV-229E. The QIAamp micro DNA kit was used to extract genomic DNA from the cultured CD4+ T cells.

Points the paper makes about the study in general: In healthy vaccine recipients, vaccine-induced clones were almost all SARS-CoV-2 mono-reactive, with only 1 of 255 being cross-reactive with common cold coronaviruses. Clones induced by infection and clones induced by vaccination both contracted markedly at late timepoints after vaccination, which fits with T cell responses waning over time. Only a small number of convalescent patients were included, and no early post-infection timepoints were available, which limited the study.

The germline V and J ends show losses of 7 bases and 1 base respectively, and no gene match explains 3 bases of the junction. The CDR3 spans 14 residues, from the cysteine through the phenylalanine. This entry keeps only the CDR3 DNA: 42 bases, framed from base 1. From a lookup of the germline V gene, CDR1 and CDR2 are SNHLY and FYNNEI. Receptors were amplified or captured by the immunoSEQ multiplex PCR assay. DNA from the cultured, isolated CD4+ T cells was subjected to TCR beta CDR3 sequencing. In the original analysis: Non-productive TCR sequences were removed and reads were trimmed to the CDR3 region, keeping CDR3s of at least 7 amino acids. Antigen-specific clonotypes were identified with the MANAFEST web app by comparing expansion in peptide wells against reference cultures. To count as positive, a clone had to show expansion at FDR<0.05 compared with the reference and with all other wells, an odds ratio above 5, and a frequency above 0.1% in two replicate wells. A clonotype was defined as cross-reactive if the clonotype was significantly expanded both in SARS-CoV-2 spike wells and in at least one common cold coronavirus spike condition. Using the stringdist R package, CDR3 similarity was measured by Levenshtein distance, and unrooted trees were constructed with ape in R 3.6.1. TCRdb took over this immuneACCESS table, retaining in-frame rearrangements with V and J assigned. Such tables are incomplete; in checked studies, under half of the missing clones stem from an unresolved V gene, and the remainder is unexplained. For V, J and clone size, that table is used; D and trimming come from the DNA. The sample has about 31,000 clones on record, 60% to 80% of them singletons. Jointly, the top ten make up around 15% of the sample.

The rearrangement combines TRBV2 with TRBJ2-2; 7 central nucleotides agree with TRBD1. Sequencing used CD4+ T cells from PBMCs cultured with HCoV-229E spike peptides, obtained after COVID-19 vaccination. Explained via the paper, the cell subset or site label denotes: HCoV-229E spike overlapping peptide pool stimulation. This TCR derives from a human donor who received a COVID-19 vaccine. The sequenced DNA is TGTGCCAGCACTAGGGGGCTGAACACCGGGGAGCTGTTTTTT. Its protein is CASTRGLNTGELFF.